This T cell receptor beta chain was captured by sequencing in a study of blood T cell repertoires in COVID-19. Only a few counts were recorded for this clone. Method: immunoSEQ multiplex PCR; TCRdb's copy keeps in-frame clones and lacks some. The table lists 200,000 to 300,000 clones, about 81% of them singletons. This CDR3 spans 15 amino acids. The V and J ends lost 0 bases and 4 bases, in that order; junction bases with no gene match: 4. Germline CDR1 and CDR2: LNHDA and SQIVND (reference sequence). The sequence was collected from a woman aged 55 to 70 with active or convalescent COVID-19. The sample consisted of peripheral blood. V and J are TRBV19 and TRBJ1-2, with 8 bases that match TRBD1. The CDR3 DNA follows: TGTGCCAGTAGTATAGATCGGACAGGGCTCTATGGCTACACCTTC. Translated: CASSIDRTGLYGYTF.